These 4 T cell receptor beta chains were sequenced from one sample in a study of blood T cell repertoires in COVID-19. Only in-frame clones appear in the TCRdb table, and some are missing; sequencing was by immunoSEQ multiplex PCR. This table has roughly 250,000 clones, around 87% appearing once. Sequencing was done on a sample of PBMCs or T cells enriched from blood (not recorded which). Receptor source: a woman aged 45-60 years who had recovered from COVID-19.

V usage is TRBV30 and J usage is TRBJ1-2; D might be TRBD1 (5 bases). Trimming took off 4 bases at V and 4 bases at J, with 13 bases between the two ends. There are 13 residues in the CDR3. The germline CDR1 and CDR2 sequences are GTSNPN and SVGIG (reference sequence). The CDR3 is CAWMGGGLYGYTF. For the CDR3, the DNA is TGTGCCTGGATGGGGGGAGGCCTCTATGGCTACACCTTC.

This chain's CDR3 is CASSPQAINYEQYF. The DNA for the CDR3 is TGTGCCAGCAGCCCGCAGGCGATTAACTACGAGCAGTACTTC. V usage is TRBV3-1 (or the pseudogene TRBV3-2) and J usage is TRBJ2-7; D is unresolved. There are 14 residues in the CDR3. Germline assignment: CDR1 LGHDT and CDR2 YNNKEL (reference sequence). V lost 4 bases to trimming and J lost 3 bases, with 13 bases between them.

DNA of the CDR3: TGCAGCGTGGGCACACAGGGTTTTCAAGATAACTATGGCTACACCTTC. Translating gives CSVGTQGFQDNYGYTF. V is TRBV29-1 and J is TRBJ1-2; possible D gene TRBD1, 6 bases. Germline V lookup: CDR1 SQVTM, CDR2 ANQGSEA. The CDR3 runs 16 residues. The ends were cut back, 6 bases at V and 1 base at J, with 21 bases in the middle.

This clone was counted a few times. The chain links TRBV7-9 to TRBJ1-4; D is perhaps TRBD1 (5 bases). The germline V gene has CDR1 SEHNR and CDR2 FQNEAQ (reference sequence). Trimming removed 1 base from V and 5 bases from J, with 17 bases in between. This CDR3 has 17 amino acids. The CDR3 nucleotides are TGTGCCAGCAGCTTAGTCGAACAGGCGTGGGGAAATGAAAAACTGTTTTTT. Translated: CASSLVEQAWGNEKLFF.